The entry that follows covers one T cell receptor beta chain sequence. Antigen: not known. The data were obtained in a study of T-cell memory formation after mild COVID-19. 5'RACE with constant-segment primers yielded barcoded, UMI-tagged TCR alpha and TCR beta cDNA libraries. TCRdb independently ran MiXCR on the 5' RACE reads; one entry per CDR3 protein. The top ten clones hold around an eighth of a sample with roughly 380,000 distinct CDR3 sequences, 28% of them seen once. General study findings and limits: The study detected some responding clones in pre-infection memory, suggesting cross-reactive memory joined.

The germline gives CDR1 MNHNS, CDR2 SASEGT. The CDR3 contains 14 residues. Trimming left V 7 bases short and J 0 bases short, with 12 bases between. Sequenced sample: PBMCs or a T cell subset sorted from them (not recorded which). The V gene is TRBV6-1, the J gene TRBJ2-5, with D unclear. This receptor was taken from an adult woman who had mild COVID-19 (a few samples of this study predate the infection). Cell type and time point are not known. Here the CDR3 DNA reads TGTGCCAGCATTCAGGCTTCGTACCAAGAGACCCAGTACTTC. Translated, it gives CASIQASYQETQYF.